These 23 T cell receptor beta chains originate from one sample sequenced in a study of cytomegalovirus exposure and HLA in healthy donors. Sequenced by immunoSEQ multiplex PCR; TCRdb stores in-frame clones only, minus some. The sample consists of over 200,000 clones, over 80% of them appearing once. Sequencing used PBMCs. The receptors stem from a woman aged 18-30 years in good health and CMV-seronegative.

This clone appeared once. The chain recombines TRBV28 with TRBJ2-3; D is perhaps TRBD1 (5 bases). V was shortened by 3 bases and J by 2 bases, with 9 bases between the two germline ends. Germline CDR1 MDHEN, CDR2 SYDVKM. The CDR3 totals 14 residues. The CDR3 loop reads CASSFSRDTDTQYF. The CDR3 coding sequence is TGTGCCAGCAGTTTCTCCAGGGACACAGATACGCAGTATTTT.

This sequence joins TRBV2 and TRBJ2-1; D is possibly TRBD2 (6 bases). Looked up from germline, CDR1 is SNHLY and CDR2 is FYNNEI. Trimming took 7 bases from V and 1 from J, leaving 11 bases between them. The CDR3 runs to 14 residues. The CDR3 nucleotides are TGTGCCAGCATATACGGGGGTTCCTACAATGAGCAGTTCTTC. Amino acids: CASIYGGSYNEQFF.

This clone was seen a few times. The CDR3, as DNA: TGTGCCAGCAGCTTTCGGGCCCCAGCAAGGAGCACTGAAGCTTTCTTT. Residues: CASSFRAPARSTEAFF. The rearrangement joins TRBV5-4 to TRBJ1-1; unclear D gene. The CDR3 runs to 16 residues. The germline V and J ends were trimmed by 2 bases and 4 bases, with 18 bases remaining between them. CDR1 SGHNT and CDR2 YYREEE come from the germline V gene (reference sequence).

CDR3 sequence reads: CASSPGQGVGQPQHF. CDR3 in DNA: TGTGCCAGTAGCCCGGGACAGGGGGTCGGTCAGCCCCAGCATTTT. V gene TRBV19 combines with J gene TRBJ1-5, with 11 bases aligning to TRBD1. The germline V gene encodes CDR1 LNHDA and CDR2 SQIVND (reference sequence). CDR3 length: 15 amino acids. The J segment lost 6 bases and the V segment lost 6 bases, leaving 7 bases of the junction unmatched. The whole variable domain, filled in from reference TRBV19 and TRBJ1-5, reads DGGITQSPKYLFRKEGQNVTLSCEQNLNHDAMYWYRQDPGQGLRLIYYSQIVNDFQKGDIAEGYSVSREKKESFPLTVTSAQKNPTAFYLCASSPGQGVGQPQHFGDGTRLSIL.

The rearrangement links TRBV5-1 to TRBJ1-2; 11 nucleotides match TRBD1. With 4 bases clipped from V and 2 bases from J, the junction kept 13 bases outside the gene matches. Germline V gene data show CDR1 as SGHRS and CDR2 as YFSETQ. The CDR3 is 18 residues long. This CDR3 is CASSVNTRTGGANYGYTF. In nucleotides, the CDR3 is TGCGCCAGCAGCGTGAACACTAGGACAGGGGGCGCGAACTATGGCTACACCTTC.

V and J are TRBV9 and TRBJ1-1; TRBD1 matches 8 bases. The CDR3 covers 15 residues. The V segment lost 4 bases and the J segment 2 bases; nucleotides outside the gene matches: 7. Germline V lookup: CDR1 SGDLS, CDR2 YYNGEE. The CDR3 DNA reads TGTGCCAGCAGCTTCCAGACAGGGGTTAACACTGAAGCTTTCTTT. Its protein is CASSFQTGVNTEAFF.

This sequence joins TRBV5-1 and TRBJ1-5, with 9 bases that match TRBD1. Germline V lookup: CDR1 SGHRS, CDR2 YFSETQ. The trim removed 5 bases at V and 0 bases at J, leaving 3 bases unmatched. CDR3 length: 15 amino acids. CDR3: CASRWDRDSNQPQHF. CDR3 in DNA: TGCGCCAGCAGATGGGACAGGGATAGCAATCAGCCCCAGCATTTT.

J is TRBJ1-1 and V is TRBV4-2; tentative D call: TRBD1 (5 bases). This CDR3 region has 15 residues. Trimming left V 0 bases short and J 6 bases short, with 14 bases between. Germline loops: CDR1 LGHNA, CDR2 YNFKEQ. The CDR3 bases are TGTGCCAGCAGCCAAGATCGGGGGTTTCGGGCTGAAGCTTTCTTT. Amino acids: CASSQDRGFRAEAFF.

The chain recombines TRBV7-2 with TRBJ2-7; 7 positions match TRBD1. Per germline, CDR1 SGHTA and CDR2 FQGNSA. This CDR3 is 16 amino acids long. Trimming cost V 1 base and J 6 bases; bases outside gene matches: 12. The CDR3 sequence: CASSLGGTENFSEQYF. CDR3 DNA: TGTGCCAGCAGCTTAGGGGGGACAGAGAATTTCTCCGAGCAGTACTTC.

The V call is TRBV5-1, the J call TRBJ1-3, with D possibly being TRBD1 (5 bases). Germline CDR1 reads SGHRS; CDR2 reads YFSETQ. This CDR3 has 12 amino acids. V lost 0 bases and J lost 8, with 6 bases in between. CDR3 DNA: TGCGCCAGCAGCTTGGAAGGGGACACCATATATTTT. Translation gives CASSLEGDTIYF.

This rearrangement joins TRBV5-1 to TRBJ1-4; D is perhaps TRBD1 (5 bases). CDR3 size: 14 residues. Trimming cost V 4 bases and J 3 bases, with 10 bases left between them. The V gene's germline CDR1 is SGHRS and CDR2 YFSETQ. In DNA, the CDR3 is TGCGCCAGCAGCCCACAGGCATCTAATGAAAAACTGTTTTTT. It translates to CASSPQASNEKLFF.

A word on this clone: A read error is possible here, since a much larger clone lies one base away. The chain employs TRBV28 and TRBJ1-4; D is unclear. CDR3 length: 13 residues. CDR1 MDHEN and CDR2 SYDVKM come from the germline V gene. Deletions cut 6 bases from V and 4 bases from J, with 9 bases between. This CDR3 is CASRGSLNEKLFF. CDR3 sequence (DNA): TGTGCCAGCAGGGGCAGTCTTAATGAAAAACTGTTTTTT.

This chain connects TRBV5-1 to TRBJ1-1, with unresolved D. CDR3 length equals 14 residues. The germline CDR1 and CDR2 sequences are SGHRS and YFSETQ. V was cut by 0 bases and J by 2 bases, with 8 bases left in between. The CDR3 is CASSLAPDNTEAFF. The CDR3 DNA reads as TGCGCCAGCAGCTTGGCCCCCGATAACACTGAAGCTTTCTTT.

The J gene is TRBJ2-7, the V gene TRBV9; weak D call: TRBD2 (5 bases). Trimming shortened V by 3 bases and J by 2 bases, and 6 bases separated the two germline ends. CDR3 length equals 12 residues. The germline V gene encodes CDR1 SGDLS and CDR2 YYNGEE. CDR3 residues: CASSAGTYEQYF. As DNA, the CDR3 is TGTGCCAGCAGCGCCGGGACCTACGAGCAGTACTTC.

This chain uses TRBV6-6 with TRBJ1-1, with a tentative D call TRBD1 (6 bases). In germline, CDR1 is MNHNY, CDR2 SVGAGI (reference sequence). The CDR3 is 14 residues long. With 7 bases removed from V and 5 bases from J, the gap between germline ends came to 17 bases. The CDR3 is CASTLMDSRTEAFF. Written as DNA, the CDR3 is TGTGCCAGCACTCTAATGGACAGTCGAACTGAAGCTTTCTTT.

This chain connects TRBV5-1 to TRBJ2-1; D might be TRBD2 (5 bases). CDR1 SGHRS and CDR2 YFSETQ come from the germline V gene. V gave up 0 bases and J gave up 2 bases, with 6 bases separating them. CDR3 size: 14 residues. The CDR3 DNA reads TGCGCCAGCAGCTTGGACGGGGCCTACAATGAGCAGTTCTTC. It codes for CASSLDGAYNEQFF.

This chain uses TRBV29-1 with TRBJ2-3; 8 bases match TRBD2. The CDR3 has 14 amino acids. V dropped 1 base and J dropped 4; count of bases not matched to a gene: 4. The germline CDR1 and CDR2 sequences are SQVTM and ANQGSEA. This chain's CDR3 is CSVEGPTSADTQYF. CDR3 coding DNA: TGCAGCGTTGAAGGGCCGACTAGCGCAGATACGCAGTATTTT.

Written as DNA, the CDR3 is TGTGCCAGCAGCAAGCCGACAGGGACCTACGAGCAGTACTTC. As protein: CASSKPTGTYEQYF. The rearrangement joins TRBV11-2 to TRBJ2-7; 7 bases fit TRBD1. Germline V lookup: CDR1 SGHAT, CDR2 FQNNGV. J gave up 2 bases and V 5 bases, and 6 bases lay outside the gene matches. The CDR3 length is 14 residues.

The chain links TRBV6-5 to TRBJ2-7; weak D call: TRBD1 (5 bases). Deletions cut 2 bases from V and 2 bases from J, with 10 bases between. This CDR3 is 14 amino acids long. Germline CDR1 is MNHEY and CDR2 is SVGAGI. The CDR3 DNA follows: TGTGCCAGCAGTTACGGTCGGACAACCTACGAGCAGTACTTC. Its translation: CASSYGRTTYEQYF.

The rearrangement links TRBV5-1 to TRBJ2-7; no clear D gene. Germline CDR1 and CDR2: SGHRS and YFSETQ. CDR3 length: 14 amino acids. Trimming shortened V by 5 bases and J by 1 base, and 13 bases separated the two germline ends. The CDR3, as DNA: TGCGCCAGCAGATCTGACGCGCTTTCCTACGAGCAGTACTTC. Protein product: CASRSDALSYEQYF.

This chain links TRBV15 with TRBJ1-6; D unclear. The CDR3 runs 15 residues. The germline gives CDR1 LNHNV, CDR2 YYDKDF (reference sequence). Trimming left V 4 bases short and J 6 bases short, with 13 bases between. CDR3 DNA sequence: TGTGCCACCAGCATCAGGACGGGTGGTAATTCACCCCTCCACTTT. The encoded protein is CATSIRTGGNSPLHF.

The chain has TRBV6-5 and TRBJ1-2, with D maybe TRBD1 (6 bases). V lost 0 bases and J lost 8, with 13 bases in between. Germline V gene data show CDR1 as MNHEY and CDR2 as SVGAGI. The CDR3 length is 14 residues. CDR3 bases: TGTGCCAGCAGTTACTCTACAGGGATGGGAGGCTACACCTTC. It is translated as CASSYSTGMGGYTF.

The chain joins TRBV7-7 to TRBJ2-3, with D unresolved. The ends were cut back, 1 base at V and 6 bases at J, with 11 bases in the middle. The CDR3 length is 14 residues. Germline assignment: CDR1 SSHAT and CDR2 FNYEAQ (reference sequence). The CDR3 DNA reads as TGTGCCAGCAGCTTAGATGGACCGCTTGATACGCAGTATTTT. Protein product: CASSLDGPLDTQYF. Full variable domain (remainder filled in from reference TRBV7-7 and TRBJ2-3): GAGVSQSPRYKVTKRGQDVTLRCDPISSHATLYWYQQALGQGPEFLTYFNYEAQPDKSGLPSDRFSAERPEGSISTLTIQRTEQRDSAMYRCASSLDGPLDTQYFGPGTRLTVL.